Presented here are 2 T cell receptor beta chains from one specimen sequenced in a study of shared clonotypes between healthy human individuals. Profiling relied on immunoSEQ multiplex PCR, and the TCRdb table lists in-frame clones only, not all of them. This sample has about 1 million clones, with under 80% found just once. Sequences were obtained from memory CD4+ T cells sorted from blood. Subset defined: CD45RA-negative fraction. The receptors stem from a man aged 18 to 30 in good health.

The chain is built from TRBV28 and TRBJ2-1; D gene unclear. CDR1 and CDR2 from the germline V gene are MDHEN and SYDVKM. V lost 6 bases and J lost 0, with 6 bases in between. The CDR3 runs 13 residues. The CDR3 spells CASSRRSYNEQFF. CDR3 coding DNA: TGTGCCAGCAGCAGACGCTCCTACAATGAGCAGTTCTTC.

The chain carries TRBV27 and TRBJ1-6, with D unresolved. The V end was cut by 5 bases, the J end by 2 bases, with 13 bases between. The CDR3 contains 16 residues. Germline CDR1 MNHEY, CDR2 SMNVEV (reference sequence). The CDR3 spells CASSRDTGTYNSPLHF. CDR3 bases: TGTGCCAGCAGTCGAGACACCGGGACCTATAATTCACCCCTCCACTTT.